This T cell receptor beta chain appears in the sequencing data of a study of breast tumors, draining lymph nodes, adjacent tissues. TCRdb re-derived calls from the multiplex PCR reads in MiXCR, one entry per CDR3 protein. The sample comprises approximately 63,000 distinct CDR3 sequences, 45% to 65% of which are singletons, and 15% to 20% rests with the top ten. Study conclusions and caveats: Compared with lymph nodes, tumors were less diverse; compared with nontumor tissue, more.

This clonotype was seen a few times. Its antigen is not known. The origin of this receptor is a female donor with breast cancer. Some clones in this sample may be carry-over from other donors' samples. The specimen sequenced was breast tumor tissue.

CDR3 sequence (DNA): TGTGCCTGGACCAGCGGGGGGAACACCATATATTTT. This codes for CAWTSGGNTIYF. The chain carries TRBV30 and TRBJ1-3, with D possibly being TRBD1 (5 bases). V shed 4 bases and J shed 7 bases, with 11 bases lying between them. Looked up from germline, CDR1 is GTSNPN and CDR2 is SVGIG (reference sequence). The CDR3 spans 12 residues.